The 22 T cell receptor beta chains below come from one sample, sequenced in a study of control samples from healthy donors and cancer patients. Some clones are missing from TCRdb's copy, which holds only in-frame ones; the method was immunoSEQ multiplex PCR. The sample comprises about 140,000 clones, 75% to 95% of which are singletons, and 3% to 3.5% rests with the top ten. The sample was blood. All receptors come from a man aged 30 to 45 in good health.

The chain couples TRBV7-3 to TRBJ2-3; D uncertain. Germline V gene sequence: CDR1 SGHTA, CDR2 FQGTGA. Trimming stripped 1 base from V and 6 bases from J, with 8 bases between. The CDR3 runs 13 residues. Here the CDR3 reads CASSLMFRDTQYF. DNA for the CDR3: TGTGCCAGCAGCTTAATGTTTAGGGATACGCAGTATTTT. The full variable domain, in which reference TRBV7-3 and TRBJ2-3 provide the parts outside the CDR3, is GAGVSQTPSNKVTEKGKYVELRCDPISGHTALYWYRQSLGQGPEFLIYFQGTGAADDSGLPNDRFFAVRPEGSVSTLKIQRTERGDSAVYLCASSLMFRDTQYFGPGTRLTVL.

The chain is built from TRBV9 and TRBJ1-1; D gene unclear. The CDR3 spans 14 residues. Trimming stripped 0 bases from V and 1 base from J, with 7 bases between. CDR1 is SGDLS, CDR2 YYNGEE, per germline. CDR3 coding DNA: TGTGCCAGCAGCGTAGTGGGCCAGAACACTGAAGCTTTCTTT. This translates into CASSVVGQNTEAFF.

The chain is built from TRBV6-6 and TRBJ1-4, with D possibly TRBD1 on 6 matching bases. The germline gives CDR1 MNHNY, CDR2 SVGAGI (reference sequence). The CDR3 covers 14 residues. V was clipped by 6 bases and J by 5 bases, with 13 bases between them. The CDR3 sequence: CASRYGQTNEKLFF. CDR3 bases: TGTGCCAGCAGATACGGACAGACGAATGAAAAACTGTTTTTT.

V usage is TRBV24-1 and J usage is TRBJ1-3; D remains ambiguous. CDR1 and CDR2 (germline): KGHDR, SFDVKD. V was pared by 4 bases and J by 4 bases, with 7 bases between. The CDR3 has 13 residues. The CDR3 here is CATSEGRGNTIYF. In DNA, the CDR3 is TGTGCCACCAGTGAAGGGAGAGGAAACACCATATATTTT.

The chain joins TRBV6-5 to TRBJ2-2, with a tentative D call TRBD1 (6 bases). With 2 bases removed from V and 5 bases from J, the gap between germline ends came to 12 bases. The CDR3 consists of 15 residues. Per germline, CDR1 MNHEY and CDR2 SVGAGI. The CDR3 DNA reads TGTGCCAGCAGTTACCAATATGACAGGACCGGGGAGCTGTTTTTT. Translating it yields CASSYQYDRTGELFF.

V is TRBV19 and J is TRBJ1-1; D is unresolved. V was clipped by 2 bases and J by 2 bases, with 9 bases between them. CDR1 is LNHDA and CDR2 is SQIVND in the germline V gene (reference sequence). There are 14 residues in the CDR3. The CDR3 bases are TGTGCCAGTAGTATACGAGGGTTTAACACTGAAGCTTTCTTT. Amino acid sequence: CASSIRGFNTEAFF.

Written as DNA, the CDR3 is TGTGCCAGCTCACTAAATGGACAGGGTGGATACTCACCCCTCCACTTT. Translating gives CASSLNGQGGYSPLHF. V gene TRBV18 combines with J gene TRBJ1-6; 8 bases align to TRBD1. With 4 bases clipped from V and 10 bases from J, the junction kept 12 bases outside the gene matches. In germline, CDR1 is KGHSH, CDR2 LQKENI. The CDR3 is 16 residues long.

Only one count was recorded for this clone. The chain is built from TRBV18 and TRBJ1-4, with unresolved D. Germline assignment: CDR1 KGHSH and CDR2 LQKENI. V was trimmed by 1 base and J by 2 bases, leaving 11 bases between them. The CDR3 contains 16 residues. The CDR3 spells CASSPRRGDTNEKLFF. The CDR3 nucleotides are TGTGCCAGCTCACCACGTCGGGGTGATACTAATGAAAAACTGTTTTTT.

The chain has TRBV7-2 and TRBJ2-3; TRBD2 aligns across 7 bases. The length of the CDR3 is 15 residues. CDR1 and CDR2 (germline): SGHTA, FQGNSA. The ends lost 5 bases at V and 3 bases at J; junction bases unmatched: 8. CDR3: CASSPGTTSTDTQYF. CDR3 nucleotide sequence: TGTGCCAGCAGCCCCGGGACTACCTCGACAGATACGCAGTATTTT.

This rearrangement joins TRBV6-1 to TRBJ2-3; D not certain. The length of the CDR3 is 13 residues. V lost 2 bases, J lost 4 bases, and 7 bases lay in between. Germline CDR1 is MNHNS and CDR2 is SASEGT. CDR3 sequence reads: CASSEPLADTQYF. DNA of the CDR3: TGTGCCAGCAGTGAACCCCTTGCAGATACGCAGTATTTT.

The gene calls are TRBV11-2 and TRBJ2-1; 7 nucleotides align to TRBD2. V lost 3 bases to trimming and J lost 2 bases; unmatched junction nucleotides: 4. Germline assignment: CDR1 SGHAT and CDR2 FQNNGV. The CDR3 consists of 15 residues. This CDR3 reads CASSFGGETYNEQFF. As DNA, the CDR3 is TGTGCCAGCAGCTTTGGGGGGGAAACCTACAATGAGCAGTTCTTC.

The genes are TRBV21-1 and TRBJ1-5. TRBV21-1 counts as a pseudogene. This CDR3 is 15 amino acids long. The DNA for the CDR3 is TGTGCCAGCAGCATGTATGGGGATAGCAATCAGCCCCAGCATTTT. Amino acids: CASSMYGDSNQPQHF.

In DNA, the CDR3 is TGTGCCAGCAGCCCCGAGCCGGGCCTGTTTCGCAATCAGCCCCAGCATTTT. Its protein is CASSPEPGLFRNQPQHF. The chain couples TRBV7-9 to TRBJ1-5; D gene uncertain. The CDR3 sequence is 17 residues long. Trimming stripped 5 bases from V and 2 bases from J, with 19 bases between. Germline V gives CDR1 SEHNR, CDR2 FQNEAQ (reference sequence).

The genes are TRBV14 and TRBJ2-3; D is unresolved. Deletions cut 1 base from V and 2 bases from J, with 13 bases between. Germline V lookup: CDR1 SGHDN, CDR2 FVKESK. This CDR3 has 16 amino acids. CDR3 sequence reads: CASSQGGQTYTDTQYF. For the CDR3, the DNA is TGTGCCAGCAGCCAAGGTGGGCAGACCTACACAGATACGCAGTATTTT.

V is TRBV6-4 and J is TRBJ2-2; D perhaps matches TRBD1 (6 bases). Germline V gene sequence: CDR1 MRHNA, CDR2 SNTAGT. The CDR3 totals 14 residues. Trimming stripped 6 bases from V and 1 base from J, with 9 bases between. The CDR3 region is CASSQGRNTGELFF. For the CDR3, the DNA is TGTGCCAGCAGCCAGGGGCGGAACACCGGGGAGCTGTTTTTT.

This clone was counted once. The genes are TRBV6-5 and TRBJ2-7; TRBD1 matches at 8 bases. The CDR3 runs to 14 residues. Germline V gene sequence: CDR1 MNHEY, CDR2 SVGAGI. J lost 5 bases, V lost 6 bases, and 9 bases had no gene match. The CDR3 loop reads CASRSGTGRHEQYF. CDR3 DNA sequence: TGTGCCAGCAGGTCCGGGACAGGTCGCCACGAGCAGTACTTC.

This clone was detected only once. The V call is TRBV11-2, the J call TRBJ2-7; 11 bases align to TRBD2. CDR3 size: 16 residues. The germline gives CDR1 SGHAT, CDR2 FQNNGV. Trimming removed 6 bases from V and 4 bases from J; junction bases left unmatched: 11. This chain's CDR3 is CASSSWGLAGGYEQYF. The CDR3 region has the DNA TGTGCCAGCAGTTCTTGGGGCCTAGCGGGGGGTTACGAGCAGTACTTC.

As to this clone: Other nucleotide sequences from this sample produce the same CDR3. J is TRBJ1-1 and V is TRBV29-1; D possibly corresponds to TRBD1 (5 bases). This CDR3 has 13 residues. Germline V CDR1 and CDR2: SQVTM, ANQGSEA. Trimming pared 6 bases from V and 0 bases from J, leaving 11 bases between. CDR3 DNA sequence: TGCAGCGTAGCGGGACGTTTGAACACTGAAGCTTTCTTT. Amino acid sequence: CSVAGRLNTEAFF.

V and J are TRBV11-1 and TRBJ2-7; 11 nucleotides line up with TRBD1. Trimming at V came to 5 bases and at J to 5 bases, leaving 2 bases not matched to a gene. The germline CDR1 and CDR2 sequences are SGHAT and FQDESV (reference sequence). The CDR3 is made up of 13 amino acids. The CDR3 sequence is CASSRTGGDEQYF. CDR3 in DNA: TGTGCCAGCAGCCGGACAGGGGGCGACGAGCAGTACTTC.

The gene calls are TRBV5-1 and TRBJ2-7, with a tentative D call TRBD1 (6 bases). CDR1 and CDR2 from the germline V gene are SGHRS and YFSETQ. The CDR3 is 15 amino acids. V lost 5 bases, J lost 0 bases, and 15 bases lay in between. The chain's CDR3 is CASRPRQDFSYEQYF. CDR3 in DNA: TGCGCCAGCAGACCTCGACAGGACTTCTCCTACGAGCAGTACTTC.

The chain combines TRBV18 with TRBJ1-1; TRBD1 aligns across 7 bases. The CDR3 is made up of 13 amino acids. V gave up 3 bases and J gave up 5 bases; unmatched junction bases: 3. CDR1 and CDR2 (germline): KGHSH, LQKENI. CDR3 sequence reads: CASSPRDSTEAFF. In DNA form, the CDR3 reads TGTGCCAGCTCACCCCGGGACAGTACTGAAGCTTTCTTT. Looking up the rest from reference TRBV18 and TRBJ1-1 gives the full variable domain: NAGVMQNPRHLVRRRGQEARLRCSPMKGHSHVYWYRQLPEEGLKFMVYLQKENIIDESGMPKERFSAEFPKEGPSILRIQQVVRGDSAAYFCASSPRDSTEAFFGQGTRLTVV.

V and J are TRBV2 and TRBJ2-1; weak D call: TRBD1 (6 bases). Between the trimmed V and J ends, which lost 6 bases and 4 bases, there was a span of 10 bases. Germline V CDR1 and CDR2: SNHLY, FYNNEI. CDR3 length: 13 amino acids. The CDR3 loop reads CASRNQGYNEQFF. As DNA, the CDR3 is TGTGCCAGCAGGAACCAGGGGTACAATGAGCAGTTCTTC.